This T cell receptor beta chain stems from a study of T cells after yellow fever vaccination. Study-level results: A secondary response was less intense yet reached its peak sooner, at day 5 versus 15.

Concerning this clonotype itself: Its antigen is not known.

From the 5' RACE reads, TCRdb called clonotypes with MiXCR, one entry per CDR3 protein. The repertoire holds some 420,000 distinct CDR3 sequences, with roughly a sixth as singletons. The clonotype comes from a man aged 18 to 29 who received the YFV17D yellow fever vaccine. The source was PBMCs, collected before the yellow fever booster vaccination.

Here the CDR3 reads CASARDRAYEQYF. In nucleotides, the CDR3 is TGCGCCTCCGCCCGGGACAGGGCCTACGAGCAGTACTTC. The rearrangement uses TRBV10-1 and TRBJ2-7; 9 bases align to TRBD1. Unmatched junction bases numbered 7, after V lost 11 bases and J lost 2 bases. The length of the CDR3 is 13 residues. Per germline, CDR1 WNHNN and CDR2 SYGVQD (reference sequence).